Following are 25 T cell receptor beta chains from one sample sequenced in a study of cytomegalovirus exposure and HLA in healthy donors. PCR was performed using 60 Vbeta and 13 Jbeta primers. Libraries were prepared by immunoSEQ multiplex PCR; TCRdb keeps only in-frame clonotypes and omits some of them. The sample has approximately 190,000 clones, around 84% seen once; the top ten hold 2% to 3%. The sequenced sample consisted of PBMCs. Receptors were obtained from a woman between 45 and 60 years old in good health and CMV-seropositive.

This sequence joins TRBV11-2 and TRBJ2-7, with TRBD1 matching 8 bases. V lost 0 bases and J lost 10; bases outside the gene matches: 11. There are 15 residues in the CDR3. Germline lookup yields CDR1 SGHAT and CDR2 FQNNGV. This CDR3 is CASSLDGRDRFPQYF. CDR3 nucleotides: TGTGCCAGCAGCTTAGATGGGCGGGACAGGTTCCCCCAGTACTTC.

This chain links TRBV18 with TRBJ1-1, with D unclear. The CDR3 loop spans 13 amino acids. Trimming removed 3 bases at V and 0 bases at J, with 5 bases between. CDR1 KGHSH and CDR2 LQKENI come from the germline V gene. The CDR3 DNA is TGTGCCAGCTCACCCTATATGAACACTGAAGCTTTCTTT. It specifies CASSPYMNTEAFF.

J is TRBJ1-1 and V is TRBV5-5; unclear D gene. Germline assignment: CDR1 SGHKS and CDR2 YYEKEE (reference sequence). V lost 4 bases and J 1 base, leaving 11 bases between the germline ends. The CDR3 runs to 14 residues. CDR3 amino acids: CASSQGGWNTEAFF. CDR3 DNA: TGTGCCAGCAGCCAAGGCGGGTGGAACACTGAAGCTTTCTTT. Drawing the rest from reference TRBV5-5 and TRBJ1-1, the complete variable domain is DAGVTQSPTHLIKTRGQQVTLRCSPISGHKSVSWYQQVLGQGPQFIFQYYEKEERGRGNFPDRFSARQFPNYSSELNVNALLLGDSALYLCASSQGGWNTEAFFGQGTRLTVV.

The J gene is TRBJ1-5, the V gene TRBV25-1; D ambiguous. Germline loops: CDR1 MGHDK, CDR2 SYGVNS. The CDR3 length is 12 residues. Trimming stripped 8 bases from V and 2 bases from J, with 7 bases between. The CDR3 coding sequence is TGTGCCAGCCGGGTTGGCAATCAGCCCCAGCATTTT. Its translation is CASRVGNQPQHF.

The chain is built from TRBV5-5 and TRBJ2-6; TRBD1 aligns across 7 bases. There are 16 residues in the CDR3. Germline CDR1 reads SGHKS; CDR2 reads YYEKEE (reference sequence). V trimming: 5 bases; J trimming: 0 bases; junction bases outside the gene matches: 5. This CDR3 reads CASSQQGISGANVLTF. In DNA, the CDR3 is TGTGCCAGCAGTCAACAGGGGATCTCTGGGGCCAACGTCCTGACTTTC.

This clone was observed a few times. The chain's CDR3 is CASSLGSGMNTEAFF. The CDR3 DNA reads as TGTGCCAGCAGCTTAGGATCAGGGATGAACACTGAAGCTTTCTTT. V usage is TRBV7-9 and J usage is TRBJ1-1, with D perhaps matching TRBD1 (5 bases). Germline CDR1 SEHNR, CDR2 FQNEAQ (reference sequence). Trimming removed 1 base at V and 0 bases at J, with 9 bases between. This CDR3 region has 15 residues.

This CDR3 is CAWSLAGDTEAFF. The CDR3, as DNA: TGTGCCTGGAGCCTGGCGGGGGATACTGAAGCTTTCTTT. The gene calls are TRBV30 and TRBJ1-1, with D perhaps TRBD1 (5 bases). CDR1 and CDR2 from the germline V gene are GTSNPN and SVGIG (reference sequence). This CDR3 has 13 residues. V lost 3 bases to trimming and J lost 5 bases, with 13 bases between them.

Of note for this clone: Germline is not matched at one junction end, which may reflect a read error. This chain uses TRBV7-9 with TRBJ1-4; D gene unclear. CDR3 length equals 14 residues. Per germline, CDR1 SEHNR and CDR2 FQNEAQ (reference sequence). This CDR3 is CSSSLKRANEKLFF. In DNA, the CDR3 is TGTTCCAGCAGCTTGAAGAGGGCCAACGAAAAACTGTTTTTT. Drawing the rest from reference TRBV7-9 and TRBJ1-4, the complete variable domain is DTGVSQNPRHKITKRGQNVTFRCDPISEHNRLYWYRQTLGQGPEFLTYFQNEAQLEKSRLLSDRFSAERPKGSFSTLEIQRTEQGDSAMYLCSSSLKRANEKLFFGSGTQLSVL.

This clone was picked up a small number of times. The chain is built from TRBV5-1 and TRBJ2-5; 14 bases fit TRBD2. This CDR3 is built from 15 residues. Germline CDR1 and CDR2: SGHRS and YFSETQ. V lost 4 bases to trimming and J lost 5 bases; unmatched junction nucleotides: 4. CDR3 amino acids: CASSLTSGGAETQYF. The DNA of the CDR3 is TGCGCCAGCAGCCTGACTAGCGGGGGGGCGGAGACCCAGTACTTC.

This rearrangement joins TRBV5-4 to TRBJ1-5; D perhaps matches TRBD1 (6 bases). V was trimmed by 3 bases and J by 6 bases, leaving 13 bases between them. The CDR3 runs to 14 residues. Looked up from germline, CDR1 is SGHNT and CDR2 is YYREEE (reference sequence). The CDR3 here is CASSSTGFRQPQHF. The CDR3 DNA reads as TGTGCCAGCAGCTCTACAGGGTTCCGTCAGCCCCAGCATTTT.

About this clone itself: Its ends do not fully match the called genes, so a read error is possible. The CDR3 DNA follows: TGCAGCGCCGGACAGGGTAACTCCTACGAGCAGTATTTC. Protein product: CSAGQGNSYEQYF. The rearrangement links TRBV29-1 to TRBJ2-7, with 8 bases that match TRBD1. Looked up from germline, CDR1 is SQVTM and CDR2 is ANQGSEA. CDR3 size: 13 residues.

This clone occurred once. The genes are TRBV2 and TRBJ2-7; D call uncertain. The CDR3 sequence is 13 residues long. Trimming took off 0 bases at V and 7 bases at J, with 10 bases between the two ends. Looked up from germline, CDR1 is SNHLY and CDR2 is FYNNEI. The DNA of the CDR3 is TGTGCCAGCAGTGAAGCGCTACCATCGGAGCAGTACTTC. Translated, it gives CASSEALPSEQYF.

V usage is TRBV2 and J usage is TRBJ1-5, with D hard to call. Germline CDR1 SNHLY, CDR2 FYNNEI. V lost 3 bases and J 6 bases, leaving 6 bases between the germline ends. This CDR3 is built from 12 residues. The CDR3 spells CASSDAGQPQHF. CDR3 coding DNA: TGTGCCAGCAGTGATGCGGGTCAGCCCCAGCATTTT. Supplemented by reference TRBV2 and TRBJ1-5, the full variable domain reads EPEVTQTPSHQVTQMGQEVILRCVPISNHLYFYWYRQILGQKVEFLVSFYNNEISEKSEIFDDQFSVERPDGSNFTLKIRSTKLEDSAMYFCASSDAGQPQHFGDGTRLSIL.

The CDR3 protein is CASSLGGGAPYEQYF. CDR3 in DNA: TGTGCCAGCAGCTTGGGGGGCGGGGCACCCTACGAGCAGTACTTC. The V call is TRBV5-5, the J call TRBJ2-7, with a possible D match to TRBD2 (6 bases). Trimming removed 0 bases from V and 2 bases from J, with 12 bases in between. From germline, CDR1 is SGHKS and CDR2 YYEKEE (reference sequence). This CDR3 is built from 15 residues.

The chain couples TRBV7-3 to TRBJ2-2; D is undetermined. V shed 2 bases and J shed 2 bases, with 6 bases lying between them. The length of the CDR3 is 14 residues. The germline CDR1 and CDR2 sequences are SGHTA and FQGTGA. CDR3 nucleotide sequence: TGTGCCAGCAGCTTACAAGCCAACACCGGGGAGCTGTTTTTT. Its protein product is CASSLQANTGELFF.

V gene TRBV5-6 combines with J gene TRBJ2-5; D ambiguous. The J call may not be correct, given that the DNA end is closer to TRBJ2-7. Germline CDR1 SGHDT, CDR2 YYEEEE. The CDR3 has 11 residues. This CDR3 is CASSSLYEQYF. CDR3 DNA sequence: TGTGCCAGCAGCTCCCTATACGAGCAGTACTTC.

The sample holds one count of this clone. The CDR3 is CAISPGTSGNEQFF. Here the CDR3 DNA reads TGTGCCATCAGTCCCGGGACTAGCGGCAATGAGCAGTTCTTC. The chain combines TRBV10-3 with TRBJ2-1, with TRBD2 matching over 11 bases. The J segment lost 6 bases and the V segment lost 5 bases, leaving 3 bases of the junction unmatched. Germline V lookup: CDR1 ENHRY, CDR2 SYGVKD. CDR3 length: 14 amino acids.

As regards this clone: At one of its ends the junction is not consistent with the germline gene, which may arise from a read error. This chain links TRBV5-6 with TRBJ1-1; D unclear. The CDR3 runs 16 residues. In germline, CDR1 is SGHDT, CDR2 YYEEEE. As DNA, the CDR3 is TGTGTCAGCAGCTTGGTGCACGGACTTATGAACACTGAAGCTTTCTTT. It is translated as CVSSLVHGLMNTEAFF.

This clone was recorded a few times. This CDR3 reads CASSLGPNLNSYNEQFF. CDR3 DNA sequence: TGTGCCAGCAGCTTAGGGCCAAACCTTAACTCCTACAATGAGCAGTTCTTC. The chain carries TRBV7-3 and TRBJ2-1; D not certain. V shed 2 bases and J shed 0 bases, with 14 bases lying between them. This CDR3 comprises 17 residues. Germline lookup yields CDR1 SGHTA and CDR2 FQGTGA.

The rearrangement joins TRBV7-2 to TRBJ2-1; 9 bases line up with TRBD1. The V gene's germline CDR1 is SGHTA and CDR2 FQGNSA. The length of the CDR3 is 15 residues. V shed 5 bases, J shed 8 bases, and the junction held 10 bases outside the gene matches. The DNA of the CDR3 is TGTGCCAGCAGCCCAGCCGGGACAGGGCTTCATGAGCAGTTCTTC. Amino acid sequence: CASSPAGTGLHEQFF.

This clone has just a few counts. The CDR3 DNA follows: TGTGCCAGCAGTGAACGTTTACTAAAACAAGAGACCCAGTACTTC. Residues: CASSERLLKQETQYF. The gene calls are TRBV6-1 and TRBJ2-5, with D hard to call. Germline-derived CDR1 and CDR2 are MNHNS and SASEGT. This CDR3 comprises 15 residues. Between the trimmed V and J ends, which lost 2 bases and 2 bases, there was a span of 12 bases.

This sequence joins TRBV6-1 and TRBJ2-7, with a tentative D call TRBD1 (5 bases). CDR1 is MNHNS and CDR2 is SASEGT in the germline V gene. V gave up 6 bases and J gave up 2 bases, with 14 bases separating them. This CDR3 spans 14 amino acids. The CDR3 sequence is CASRTLGVPYEQYF. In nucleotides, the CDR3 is TGTGCCAGCAGGACCCTAGGGGTTCCCTACGAGCAGTACTTC.

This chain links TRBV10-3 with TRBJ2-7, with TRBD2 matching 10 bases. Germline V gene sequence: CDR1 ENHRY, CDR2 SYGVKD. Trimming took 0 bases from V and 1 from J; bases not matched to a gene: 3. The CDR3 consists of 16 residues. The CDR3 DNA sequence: TGTGCCATCAGTGAGTCACTAGCGGGGCCGTCCTACGAGCAGTACTTC. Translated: CAISESLAGPSYEQYF.

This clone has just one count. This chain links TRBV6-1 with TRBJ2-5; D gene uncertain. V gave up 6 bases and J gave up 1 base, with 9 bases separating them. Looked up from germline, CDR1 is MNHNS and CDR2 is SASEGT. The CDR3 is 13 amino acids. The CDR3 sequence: CASRSVSQETQYF. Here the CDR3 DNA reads TGTGCCAGCAGGTCGGTTTCCCAAGAGACCCAGTACTTC.

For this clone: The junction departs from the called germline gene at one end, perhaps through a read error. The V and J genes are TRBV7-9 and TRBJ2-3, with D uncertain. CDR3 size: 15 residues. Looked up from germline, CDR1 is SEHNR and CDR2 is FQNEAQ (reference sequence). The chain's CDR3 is CSSSLTRSSTDTQYF. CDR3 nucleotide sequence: TGTTCCAGCAGCTTAACTCGTTCAAGCACAGATACGCAGTATTTT.